This section outlines one TCR beta chain sequence together with its context. The sample comes from a study of T cells expressing NK-cell markers. Template switching by 5'RACE with UMIs generated the TCR beta cDNA. TCRdb re-called the 5' RACE reads and shows each CDR3 protein once, DNA omitted. The table for this sample gives 300,000 to 450,000 distinct CDR3 sequences. Sequenced: blood T cells: a sorted CD56 or NKG2C T cell subset, CD4+ or CD8+ T cells, or bulk PBMC T cells (not recorded which). The clonotype comes from a man aged 18-69 years in good health.

CDR3 protein: CSARARETTEAFF. The V call is TRBV20-1, the J call TRBJ1-1; the D call of TRBD1 rests on TCRdb alone, since no DNA is present to check it. The CDR3 has 13 residues. Germline-derived CDR1 and CDR2 are DFQATT and SNEGSKA (reference sequence).